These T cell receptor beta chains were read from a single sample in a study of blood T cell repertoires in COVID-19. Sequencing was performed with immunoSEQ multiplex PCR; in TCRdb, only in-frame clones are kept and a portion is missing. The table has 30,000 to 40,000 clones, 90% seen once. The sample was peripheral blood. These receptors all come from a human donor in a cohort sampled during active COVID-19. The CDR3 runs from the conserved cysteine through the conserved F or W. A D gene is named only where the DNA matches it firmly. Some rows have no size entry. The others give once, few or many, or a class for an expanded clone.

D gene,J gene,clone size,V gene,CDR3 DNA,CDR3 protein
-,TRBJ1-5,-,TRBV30,TGTGCCTGGAGTGTACAAGGCAATCAGCCCCAGCATTTT,CAWSVQGNQPQHF
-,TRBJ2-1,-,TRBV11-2,TGTGCCAGCAGCTTAGGGGACTTGCACAATGAGCAGTTCTTC,CASSLGDLHNEQFF
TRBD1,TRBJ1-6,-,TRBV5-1,TGCGCCAGCAGCTATGACAGGGTAAACTGGCCCTATAATTCACCCCTCCACTTT,CASSYDRVNWPYNSPLHF
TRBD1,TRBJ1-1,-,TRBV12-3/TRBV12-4,TGTGCCAGCACCTTAGGGGGCTGGTCTGAAGCTTTCTTT,CASTLGGWSEAFF
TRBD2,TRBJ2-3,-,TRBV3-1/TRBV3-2,TGTGCCAGCAGCCAAGAGGGGGGGTACGGCACAGATACGCAGTATTTT,CASSQEGGYGTDTQYF
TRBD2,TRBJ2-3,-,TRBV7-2,TGTGCCAGCAGCTCGGGACTAGCGGGAGGGCCGTCAGATACGCAGTATTTT,CASSSGLAGGPSDTQYF
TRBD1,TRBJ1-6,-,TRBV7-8,TGTGCCAGCAGCCAAGCACAGGGGCTTAATTCACCCCTCCACTTT,CASSQAQGLNSPLHF
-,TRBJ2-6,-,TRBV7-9,TGTGCCAGCAGCTCGTCTGGGGCCAACGTCCTGACTTTC,CASSSSGANVLTF
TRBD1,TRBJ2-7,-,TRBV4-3,TGCGCCAGCAGCCCCGTCCAGGGACAGGGGGCCTACGAGCAGTACTTC,CASSPVQGQGAYEQYF
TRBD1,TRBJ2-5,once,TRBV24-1,TGTGCCACCAGTGATTCCGATCGGACAGGGGGCGAGGAGACCCAGTACTTC,CATSDSDRTGGEETQYF
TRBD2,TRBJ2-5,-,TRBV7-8,TGTGCCAGCAGCCCGGACGGACCGGGACTAGCGAAAGAGACCCAGTACTTC,CASSPDGPGLAKETQYF
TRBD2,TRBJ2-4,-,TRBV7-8,TGTGCCAGCAGCTTAATTCTCCTAGCGGGAGGGCCCCCCAAAAACATTCAGTACTTC,CASSLILLAGGPPKNIQYF
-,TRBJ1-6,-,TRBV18,TGTGCCAGCTCACCAGCTGGAAACAGTAATTCACCCCTCCACTTT,CASSPAGNSNSPLHF
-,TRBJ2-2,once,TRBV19,TGTGCCAGTAGTGTTTACGGGGCGAACACCGGGGAGCTGTTTTTT,CASSVYGANTGELFF
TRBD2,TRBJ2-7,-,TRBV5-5,TGTGCCAGCAGCTTGCGGACTAGCGGACCCTACGAGCAGTACTTC,CASSLRTSGPYEQYF
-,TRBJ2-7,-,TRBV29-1,TGCAGCGTGAGACTAGGCTACGAGCAGTACTTC,CSVRLGYEQYF
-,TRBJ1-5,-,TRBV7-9,TGTGCCAGCAGCTCACAGGGTACTCAGCCCCAGCATTTT,CASSSQGTQPQHF
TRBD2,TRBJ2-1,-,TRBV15,TGTGCCACCAGCAGGCTAGCGGGAGCCCTTTTCGATGAGCAGTTCTTC,CATSRLAGALFDEQFF
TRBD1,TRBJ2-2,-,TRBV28,TGTGCCAGCAGCCCGGGACAGATAAACACCGGGGAGCTGTTTTTT,CASSPGQINTGELFF
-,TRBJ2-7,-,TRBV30,TGTGCCTGGGGTCGGTCCCACGAGCAGTACTTC,CAWGRSHEQYF
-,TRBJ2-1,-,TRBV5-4,TGTGCCAGCAGCCGGCGGGGCGGGGCGTACAATGAGCAGTTCTTC,CASSRRGGAYNEQFF
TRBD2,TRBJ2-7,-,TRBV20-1,TGCAGTGCTAGTGCCCCACTAGCGGGGTCCTACGAGCAGTACTTC,CSASAPLAGSYEQYF
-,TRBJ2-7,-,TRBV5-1,TGCGCCAGCAACCCGGGACTTCTTAGGACCTACGAGCAGTACTTC,CASNPGLLRTYEQYF
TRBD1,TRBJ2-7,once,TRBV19,TGTGCCAGTAGTATACCGGGGGACAGGGGCTCCTACGAGCAGTACTTC,CASSIPGDRGSYEQYF
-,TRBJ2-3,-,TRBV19,TGTGCCAGTAGTATACTTCATACTGCAGATACGCAGTATTTT,CASSILHTADTQYF
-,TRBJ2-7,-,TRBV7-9,TGTGCCAGCAGCTTAGCGGCGGGTGGCTTACACTACGAGCAGTACTTC,CASSLAAGGLHYEQYF
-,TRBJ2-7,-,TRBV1,TGCACCAGCAGCCAAGCGGGACTCCACGGCGAGCAGTACTTC,CTSSQAGLHGEQYF
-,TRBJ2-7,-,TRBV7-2,TGTGCCAGCAGCGCAACAGGGTTATCCCTCGAGCAGTACTTC,CASSATGLSLEQYF
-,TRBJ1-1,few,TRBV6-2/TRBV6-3,TGTGCCAGCAGTCACCCGTTGACCGGGGTGAGGACTGAAGCTTTCTTT,CASSHPLTGVRTEAFF
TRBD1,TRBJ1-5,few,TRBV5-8,TGTGCCAGCAGCTTGGTAGGAGGGGGCAGGCAGCCCCAGCATTTT,CASSLVGGGRQPQHF
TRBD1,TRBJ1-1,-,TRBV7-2,TGTGCCAGCAGCGCAGGGGGGTCGTACACTGAAGCTTTCTTT,CASSAGGSYTEAFF
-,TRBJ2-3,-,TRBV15,TGTGCCACCAGCAGAGAAGCAGGGGAGGGGACAGATACGCAGTATTTT,CATSREAGEGTDTQYF
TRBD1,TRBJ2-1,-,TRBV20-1,TGCAGTGCTAGTCTCCCGGGACAGGGGTTGTACAATGAGCAGTTCTTC,CSASLPGQGLYNEQFF
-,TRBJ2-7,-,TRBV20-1,TGCAGTGCTAGTGAGAGCTCCTACGAGCAGTACTTC,CSASESSYEQYF
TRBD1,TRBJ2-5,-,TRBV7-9,TGTGCCAGCAGCCCGACAGGGGAGACCCAGTACTTC,CASSPTGETQYF
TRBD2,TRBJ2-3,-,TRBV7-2,TGTGCCAGCAGCTCGGGACTAGCGGGAGCTTTAGATACGCAGTATTTT,CASSSGLAGALDTQYF
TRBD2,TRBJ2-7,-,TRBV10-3,TGTGCCATCAGTGAGACAGGGACTAGCGGGACCTGGTCGGGGGAGCAGTACTTC,CAISETGTSGTWSGEQYF
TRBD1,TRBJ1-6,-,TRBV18,TGTGCCAGCGGGAAAGGACAGGGTAATTCACCCCTCCACTTT,CASGKGQGNSPLHF
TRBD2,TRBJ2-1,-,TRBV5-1,TGCGCCAGCAGCGCCGGGGAGGGTGGTGAGCAGTTCTTC,CASSAGEGGEQFF
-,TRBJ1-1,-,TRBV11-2,TGTGCCAGCAGCTTAGGGCACACTGAAGCTTTCTTT,CASSLGHTEAFF
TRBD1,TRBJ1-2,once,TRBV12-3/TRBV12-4,TGTGCCAGCAGTTTTGGGACAGGCCATGGCTACACCTTC,CASSFGTGHGYTF
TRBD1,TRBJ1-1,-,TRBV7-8,TGTGCCAGCAGCACCAGGGACAGTTGGGCTGAAGCTTTCTTT,CASSTRDSWAEAFF
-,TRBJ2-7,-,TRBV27,TGTGCCAGCAGTCCCCTCAAGACAGGTACCTACGAGCAGTACTTC,CASSPLKTGTYEQYF
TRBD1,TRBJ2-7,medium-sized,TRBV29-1,TGCAGCGCTTCACAGCCCGGACAGGGTATGAACGAGCAGTACTTC,CSASQPGQGMNEQYF
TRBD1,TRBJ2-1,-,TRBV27,TGTGCCAGCAGTTCCCGGGACAGTCGGGACAATGAGCAGTTCTTC,CASSSRDSRDNEQFF
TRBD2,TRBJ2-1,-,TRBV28,TGTGCCAGCAGTTCCTTAGCGGGACGAGGATACAATGAGCAGTTCTTC,CASSSLAGRGYNEQFF
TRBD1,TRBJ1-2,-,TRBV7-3,TGTGCCAGCAGCATTATAGGGGGCGGGTTCTATGGCTACACCTTC,CASSIIGGGFYGYTF
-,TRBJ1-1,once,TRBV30,TGTGCCTGGAGCCGACAGCCGAACACTGAAGCTTTCTTT,CAWSRQPNTEAFF
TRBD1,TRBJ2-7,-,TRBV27,TGTGCCAGCAGTTTAAGGACAGGGGGCTCCTACGAGCAGTACTTC,CASSLRTGGSYEQYF
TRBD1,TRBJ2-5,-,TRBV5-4,TGTGCCAGCAGCTTAAGAGACAGGGGGGAGACCCAGTACTTC,CASSLRDRGETQYF
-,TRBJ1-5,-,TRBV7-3,TGTGCCAGCAGCTTAAGGGGGGATCAGCCCCAGCATTTT,CASSLRGDQPQHF
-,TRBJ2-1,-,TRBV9,TGTGCCAGCAGCGTAGAGGGAAGGGGATCCGACAATGAGCAGTTCTTC,CASSVEGRGSDNEQFF
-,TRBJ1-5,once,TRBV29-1,TGCAGCGTTGAACTTGCGCAGGGTGGGTCGGGCAATCAGCCCCAGCATTTT,CSVELAQGGSGNQPQHF
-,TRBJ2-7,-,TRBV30,TGTGCCTGGAGGGTTACGGGACTTAGCTCCTACGAGCAGTACTTC,CAWRVTGLSSYEQYF
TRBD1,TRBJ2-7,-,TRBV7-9,TGTGCCAGCAGCTCACACCTCAGACAGGGGTGGGAGCAGTACTTC,CASSSHLRQGWEQYF
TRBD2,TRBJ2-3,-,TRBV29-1,TGCAGCGTAGGACTAGCGCAGACTAGCACAGATACGCAGTATTTT,CSVGLAQTSTDTQYF
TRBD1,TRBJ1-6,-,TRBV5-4,TGTGCCAGCAGCTGGGGACAGGCTTTACTGAGCTCCTATAATTCACCCCTCCACTTT,CASSWGQALLSSYNSPLHF
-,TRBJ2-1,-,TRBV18,TGTGCCAGCTCACCAGTTACCGGGACTCGCGACAATGAGCAGTTCTTC,CASSPVTGTRDNEQFF
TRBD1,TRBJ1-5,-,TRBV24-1,TGTGCCACCAGTGATTCCGACAGGGGGTATGAACCCCAGCATTTT,CATSDSDRGYEPQHF
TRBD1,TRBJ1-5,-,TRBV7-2,TGTGCCAGCAGCTGGGGACAGGGTATCAATCAGCCCCAGCATTTT,CASSWGQGINQPQHF